The rows below give T cell receptor beta chains drawn from one sample of a study of blood T cell repertoires in COVID-19. The protocol was immunoSEQ multiplex PCR, while the TCRdb copy is restricted to in-frame clones and leaves out a portion. The sample carries just over 300,000 clones, roughly 87% recorded once. The specimen was peripheral blood. The receptors stem from a man aged 18-30 years with active or convalescent COVID-19. Each CDR3 is given without its conserved first and last residue.

J,V,CDR3
TRBJ1-4,TRBV9,ASSVSGNNEKLF
TRBJ1-2,TRBV4-1,ASSQLLTGGYGYT
TRBJ1-1,TRBV28,ASSLPGGAGVNTEAF
TRBJ1-5,TRBV6-2/TRBV6-3,ASSYSTGGIWSNQPQH
TRBJ2-3,TRBV29-1,SVETGAEDTQY
TRBJ1-2,TRBV4-1,ASSQATLDSARYGYT
TRBJ1-6,TRBV6-5,ASSPPGRNSPLH
TRBJ2-1,TRBV19,ASSIGQSYNEQF
TRBJ2-4,TRBV7-2,ASSPQGGGVAKNIQY
TRBJ1-1,TRBV6-6,ASRTRGNMNTEAF
TRBJ1-2,TRBV11-2,ASSSHRGLNYGYT
TRBJ1-4,TRBV5-4,ASSQKSVEKLF
TRBJ2-7,TRBV5-1,ASSRGQGAYEQY
TRBJ2-1,TRBV6-2/TRBV6-3,ASSSGGVTYNEQF
TRBJ2-1,TRBV29-1,SVGGVAGALYNEQF
TRBJ2-7,TRBV28,ASRLARTLYEQY
TRBJ2-7,TRBV6-5,ASSYGAGASEQY
TRBJ1-1,TRBV28,ASSRGLRNTEAF
TRBJ1-5,TRBV7-9,ASSLTGNQPQH
TRBJ2-1,TRBV7-6,ASSLEPRDEQF
TRBJ1-6,TRBV20-1,SASIQAAGGNSPLH
TRBJ2-1,TRBV19,ASSNDRGQSSYNEQF
TRBJ1-2,TRBV29-1,SVEVRGDNYGYT
TRBJ1-1,TRBV11-2,ASSPGQGTEAF
TRBJ2-2,TRBV5-1,ASSFWTANTGELF
TRBJ2-7,TRBV19,ASSGFSRQNEQY
TRBJ1-1,TRBV11-2,ASSWISGQGATEAF
TRBJ1-2,TRBV11-2,ASRLARTTNYGYT
TRBJ1-3,TRBV9,ASSVVGGSGNTIY
TRBJ1-3,TRBV29-1,SVEDSEGLAGNTIY
TRBJ2-1,TRBV4-1,ASSQDTGLAGRNEQF
TRBJ1-1,TRBV27,ASSITGGGEAF
TRBJ1-2,TRBV7-2,ASSLALTGMYGYT
TRBJ2-3,TRBV15,ATSRDLSFSTDTQY
TRBJ2-1,TRBV28,ASRGAGTSAYNEQF
TRBJ2-7,TRBV28,ASEGYTYEQY
TRBJ1-1,TRBV4-1,ASSPRGNTEAF
TRBJ2-3,TRBV4-1,ASSQGLADTDTQY
TRBJ1-3,TRBV5-3,ARSLVRLGNTIY
TRBJ1-3,TRBV7-9,ASSSATGSGNTIY
TRBJ2-2,TRBV5-1,ASSQHAGGPTNGELF
TRBJ2-7,TRBV6-1,ASSEETSIAYEQY
TRBJ2-1,TRBV2,ASPSGSVNEQF
TRBJ2-1,TRBV11-3,ASSLEPYAIAGYNEQF
TRBJ1-2,TRBV2,ASTLTWTYTNYGYT
TRBJ2-2,TRBV6-5,ASKVGGRTGELF
TRBJ2-7,TRBV6-4,ASSAVAGAEEQY
TRBJ1-2,TRBV4-1,ASSLQGAFGYGYT
TRBJ2-1,TRBV13,ASSFTEGTHNEQF
TRBJ1-5,TRBV7-2,ASSLNQQSNQPQH
TRBJ1-6,TRBV7-6,ASSPSGTGSYNSPLH
TRBJ2-7,TRBV11-2,ASSSRLAGVGVEQY
TRBJ1-5,TRBV28,ASRGWGVSNQPQH
TRBJ1-2,TRBV11-2,ASSLLGGAKYGYT
TRBJ2-3,TRBV5-1,ASSLRQASTDTQY